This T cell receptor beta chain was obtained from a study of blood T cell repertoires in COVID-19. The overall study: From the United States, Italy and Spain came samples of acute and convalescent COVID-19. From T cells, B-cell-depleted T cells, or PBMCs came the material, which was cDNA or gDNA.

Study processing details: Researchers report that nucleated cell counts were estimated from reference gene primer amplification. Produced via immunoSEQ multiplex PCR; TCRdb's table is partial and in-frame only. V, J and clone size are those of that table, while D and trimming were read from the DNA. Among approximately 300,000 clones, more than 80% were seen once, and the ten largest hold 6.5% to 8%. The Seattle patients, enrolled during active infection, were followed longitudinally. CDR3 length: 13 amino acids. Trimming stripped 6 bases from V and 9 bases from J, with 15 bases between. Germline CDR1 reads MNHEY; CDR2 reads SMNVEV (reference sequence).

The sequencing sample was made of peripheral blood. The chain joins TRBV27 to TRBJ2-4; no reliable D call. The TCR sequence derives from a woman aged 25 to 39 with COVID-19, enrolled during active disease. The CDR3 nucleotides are TGTGCCAGCAGGGTTGGTGTAACGGGCATTCAGTACTTC. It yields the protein CASRVGVTGIQYF.